The rows below give T cell receptor beta chains drawn from one sample of a study of cytomegalovirus exposure and HLA in healthy donors. The data were produced by immunoSEQ multiplex PCR, yet TCRdb's version contains in-frame clones alone and is incomplete. The table has approximately 150,000 clones, roughly 80% seen once. The sample taken for sequencing was PBMCs. The receptors were gathered from a male donor in good health and CMV-seronegative. The conserved cysteine and the conserved F or W are not part of the CDR3 here.

v_gene	j_gene	CDR3aa
TRBV11-1	TRBJ2-5	ASRQNQETQY
TRBV10-3	TRBJ2-5	AISESGGRETQY
TRBV19	TRBJ2-1	ASSVDRASNEQF
TRBV4-1	TRBJ2-7	ASSDRDRAALLDEQY
TRBV6-6	TRBJ2-7	ASSYSRQDHYEQY
TRBV6-6	TRBJ2-3	ASRPRPPGDTQY
TRBV6-1	TRBJ1-1	ASSVTGMNTEAF
TRBV2	TRBJ1-1	ASSTQGNTEAF
TRBV6-5	TRBJ2-6	ASSLQGSGANVLT
TRBV11-2	TRBJ1-2	ASSSQGFRDGYT
TRBV4-1	TRBJ2-7	ASSHLGVYEQY
TRBV6-5	TRBJ2-5	ASSYVRGVETQY
TRBV6-5	TRBJ2-7	ASSPGTFSYEQY
TRBV6-1	TRBJ2-2	ASSDGAGDRGPGELF
TRBV10-3	TRBJ1-2	AISDVAGRNGYT
TRBV29-1	TRBJ2-1	SSGPSGGVSEQF
TRBV5-6	TRBJ2-7	ASSWGTGEFYEQY
TRBV2	TRBJ1-2	ASSEVGGARGYT
TRBV19	TRBJ1-5	ASSPGTGIDQPQH
TRBV7-2	TRBJ1-4	ASSFAPGQGARSGEKLF
TRBV7-9	TRBJ2-2	SSSLRAGGGGELF
TRBV6-5	TRBJ2-7	ASSYGGQAAYEQY
TRBV10-1	TRBJ1-4	ATVAGFSEKLF